This T cell receptor (beta chain) comes out of a study of shared clonotypes between healthy human individuals. Sequencing used immunoSEQ multiplex PCR; TCRdb keeps in-frame clones, though not all of them. The sample records 2 million to 3 million clones, around nine tenths being singletons. The CDR3 contains 21 residues. The chain uses TRBV21-1 and TRBJ1-5; TRBD1, the table's D call, was not compared with the DNA. TRBV21-1 is given as a pseudogene. The sequenced material came from naive CD4+ T cells sorted from blood. Subset meaning: CD45RA+ positively selected. This clonotype originated in a man between 18 and 29 years old in good health. The CDR3 reads CASSKVPVRRGRLLSDQPQHF. Written as DNA, the CDR3 is TGTGCCAGCAGCAAAGTCCCGGTGCGGAGGGGGCGTCTTTTATCTGATCAGCCCCAGCATTTT.